The 14 T cell receptor beta chains reported below all come from one sample, sequenced in a study of T cell responses to AZD1222 COVID-19 vaccine. Assay used: immunoSEQ multiplex PCR; TCRdb lists only in-frame clones, some missing. Here the sample spans 150,000 or so clones, 80% to 90% being singletons. Material: peripheral blood, obtained on day 0 of AZD1222 vaccination. These receptors were obtained from an adult in good health.

The rearrangement links TRBV18 to TRBJ1-2; D gene uncertain. Germline loops: CDR1 KGHSH, CDR2 LQKENI. Trimming took 3 bases from V and 0 from J, leaving 14 bases between them. The CDR3 is 16 residues long. CDR3 nucleotide sequence: TGTGCCAGCTCACCGTTGGACGAACCGGCTAACTATGGCTACACCTTC. Its translation is CASSPLDEPANYGYTF.

This clone was detected only a few times. The chain employs TRBV3-1 (or the pseudogene TRBV3-2) and TRBJ2-7; D is possibly TRBD2 (5 bases). The CDR3 contains 18 residues. Deletions cut 0 bases from V and 4 bases from J, with 22 bases between. Germline CDR1 reads LGHDT; CDR2 reads YNNKEL (reference sequence). The CDR3 DNA reads as TGTGCCAGCAGCCAAGATAGCGCCGAGATTGCCCCTTCTTACGAGCAGTACTTC. This encodes CASSQDSAEIAPSYEQYF.

The rearrangement joins TRBV28 to TRBJ2-7; D not certain. The CDR3 contains 12 residues. In germline, CDR1 is MDHEN, CDR2 SYDVKM. V was trimmed by 6 bases and J by 4 bases, leaving 10 bases between them. CDR3 sequence (DNA): TGTGCCAGCAGCCGAGGACCGTACGAGCAGTACTTC. Its translation is CASSRGPYEQYF. The entire variable domain, with the rest obtained from reference TRBV28 and TRBJ2-7, is as follows: DVKVTQSSRYLVKRTGEKVFLECVQDMDHENMFWYRQDPGLGLRLIYFSYDVKMKEKGDIPEGYSVSREKKERFSLILESASTNQTSMYLCASSRGPYEQYFGPGTRLTVT.

CDR3 in amino acids: CASSNGQGVSSGNTIYF. As DNA, the CDR3 is TGTGCCAGCAGTAATGGACAGGGCGTTAGCTCTGGAAACACCATATATTTT. The J gene is TRBJ1-3, the V gene TRBV5-4; TRBD1 matches 8 bases. The ends lost 5 bases at V and 0 bases at J; junction bases unmatched: 10. This CDR3 comprises 17 residues. Germline assignment: CDR1 SGHNT and CDR2 YYREEE (reference sequence).

V is TRBV27 and J is TRBJ2-3; a weak D match, TRBD1 (5 bases). Germline CDR1 MNHEY, CDR2 SMNVEV (reference sequence). The CDR3 spans 16 residues. Trimming removed 2 bases at V and 0 bases at J, with 12 bases between. CDR3 loop: CASSLMGPASTDTQYF. CDR3 bases: TGTGCCAGCAGTTTAATGGGGCCAGCTAGCACAGATACGCAGTATTTT.

The genes are TRBV6-5 and TRBJ1-1, with D unresolved. Between the trimmed V and J ends, which lost 7 bases and 5 bases, there was a span of 14 bases. There are 13 residues in the CDR3. Germline V gene lookup returns CDR1 MNHEY and CDR2 SVGAGI. This chain's CDR3 is CASTLGGKTEAFF. The CDR3 DNA is TGTGCCAGCACCCTGGGAGGTAAGACTGAAGCTTTCTTT.

The J gene is TRBJ2-7, the V gene TRBV7-9; D is possibly TRBD1 (5 bases). Germline V CDR1 and CDR2: SEHNR, FQNEAQ (reference sequence). This CDR3 has 11 residues. The ends were cut back, 5 bases at V and 7 bases at J, with 9 bases in the middle. The CDR3 reads CASSQRQEQYF. DNA for the CDR3: TGTGCCAGCAGCCAACGACAGGAGCAGTACTTC.

This sequence joins TRBV2 and TRBJ2-3; TRBD2 matches 8 bases. Per the germline V gene, CDR1 is SNHLY and CDR2 is FYNNEI. The junction had 7 bases not matched to a gene; V was cut back by 0 bases and J by 2 bases. The CDR3 is 17 amino acids. CDR3 sequence (DNA): TGTGCCAGCAGTGAAGCGCGACTAGCGCGCTACACAGATACGCAGTATTTT. Encoded protein: CASSEARLARYTDTQYF.

V usage is TRBV7-2 and J usage is TRBJ1-5, with 7 bases fitting TRBD1. The V segment lost 4 bases and the J segment 0 bases; nucleotides outside the gene matches: 12. The CDR3 totals 18 residues. Germline CDR1 reads SGHTA; CDR2 reads FQGNSA. This chain's CDR3 is CASSSRPQTGTSNQPQHF. The CDR3 bases are TGTGCCAGCAGCTCAAGGCCCCAGACAGGGACTAGCAATCAGCCCCAGCATTTT.

The chain has TRBV5-1 and TRBJ1-1, with 8 bases matching TRBD1. The CDR3 length is 15 residues. V lost 5 bases, J lost 2 bases, and 8 bases stayed unmatched. Looked up from germline, CDR1 is SGHRS and CDR2 is YFSETQ. This chain's CDR3 is CASRRPGQDNTEAFF. The CDR3 nucleotides are TGCGCCAGCAGGAGACCGGGACAGGATAACACTGAAGCTTTCTTT.

The V gene is TRBV6-2 or TRBV6-3, the J gene TRBJ2-6; 8 bases are shared with TRBD2. V shed 3 bases, J shed 0 bases, and the junction held 10 bases outside the gene matches. The CDR3 consists of 19 residues. Germline V gives CDR1 MNHEY, CDR2 SVGEGT. CDR3 loop: CASSYWLAGLSSGANVLTF. CDR3 sequence (DNA): TGTGCCAGCAGTTATTGGCTAGCGGGTCTGAGCTCTGGGGCCAACGTCCTGACTTTC.

The rearrangement links TRBV28 to TRBJ1-4; the D is unclear. The V end was cut by 5 bases, the J end by 2 bases, with 15 bases between. The CDR3 extends over 16 amino acids. Germline V gives CDR1 MDHEN, CDR2 SYDVKM. In DNA, the CDR3 is TGTGCCAGCAGTCCCACAGTCCGGCGGACTAATGAAAAACTGTTTTTT. It is translated as CASSPTVRRTNEKLFF.

The genes are TRBV10-3 and TRBJ1-1, with D tentatively TRBD1 (5 bases). This CDR3 has 13 residues. In germline, CDR1 is ENHRY, CDR2 SYGVKD. Trimming pared 3 bases from V and 6 bases from J, leaving 11 bases between. CDR3 DNA sequence: TGTGCCATCAGTGATACGGGGGAAGCTGAAGCTTTCTTT. It specifies CAISDTGEAEAFF.

The chain carries TRBV28 and TRBJ1-2, with D unclear. Germline V gene lookup returns CDR1 MDHEN and CDR2 SYDVKM. V shed 3 bases and J shed 8 bases, with 13 bases lying between them. The CDR3 is 13 residues long. The CDR3 loop is CASSFPQADGYTF. The CDR3 region has the DNA TGTGCCAGCAGTTTTCCCCAGGCGGACGGCTACACCTTC.